Presented here are 25 T cell receptor beta chains from one specimen sequenced in a study of T-cell reconstitution after alpha-beta-depleted transplantation in children. Unique molecular identifiers were used in preparing the TCRbeta library. TCRdb used MiXCR to reprocess the PCR reads, holding one entry per CDR3 protein. Among approximately 190,000 distinct CDR3 sequences listed, 5.5% to 7% were seen once. The sequencing here drew on PBMCs, taken before TCRalphabeta/CD19-depleted stem cell transplant. The receptors derive from a girl less than two years old with combined immunodeficiency, due to receive a stem cell transplant.

This clonotype was seen at least ten times. V usage is TRBV4-1 and J usage is TRBJ1-1; tentatively, D is TRBD1 (5 bases). CDR1 and CDR2 from the germline V gene are MGHRA and YSYEKL. V shed 2 bases and J shed 4 bases, with 20 bases lying between them. CDR3 length: 17 residues. The CDR3 DNA reads TGCGCCAGCAGCCAACGATTTGGGGGACGCTTTATCACTGAAGCTTTCTTT. Its protein is CASSQRFGGRFITEAFF.

This clonotype was detected a few times. This may arise from a read error, as a much more abundant clone is one base away. V is TRBV7-2 and J is TRBJ2-5; D possibly corresponds to TRBD2 (6 bases). Germline assignment: CDR1 SGHTA and CDR2 FQGNSA. The CDR3 spans 17 residues. The DNA for the CDR3 is TGTGCCAGCAGCTCTCTAGCCGGGACTTTGCGTGGGGAGATCCAGTACTTC. Translated, it gives CASSSLAGTLRGEIQYF.

This clonotype was picked up a small number of times. This chain joins TRBV5-1 and TRBJ1-2; 12 bases line up with TRBD1. CDR3 length: 15 residues. The V and J ends lost 4 bases and 8 bases, in that order; junction bases with no gene match: 9. The germline gives CDR1 SGHRS, CDR2 YFSETQ. CDR3: CASSTSGTGGEGYTF. The DNA of the CDR3 is TGCGCCAGCAGCACGTCCGGGACAGGGGGCGAGGGCTACACCTTC.

This clonotype has a count of ten or more. The chain has TRBV5-1 and TRBJ2-7, with a tentative D call TRBD2 (5 bases). Germline V gene lookup returns CDR1 SGHRS and CDR2 YFSETQ. The V gene lost 4 bases and the J gene lost 0 bases, with 8 bases spanning the gap. This CDR3 comprises 13 residues. CDR3 sequence: CASSQADSYEQYF. CDR3 DNA: TGCGCCAGCAGCCAAGCGGACTCCTACGAGCAGTACTTC. Full variable domain (remainder filled in from reference TRBV5-1 and TRBJ2-7): KAGVTQTPRYLIKTRGQQVTLSCSPISGHRSVSWYQQTPGQGLQFLFEYFSETQRNKGNFPGRFSGRQFSNSRSEMNVSTLELGDSALYLCASSQADSYEQYFGPGTRLTVT.

This clonotype was observed many times. The gene calls are TRBV20-1 and TRBJ2-1; 10 bases agree with TRBD2. The CDR3 length is 13 residues. CDR1 and CDR2 (germline): DFQATT, SNEGSKA (reference sequence). V lost 6 bases to trimming and J lost 7 bases; unmatched junction nucleotides: 6. CDR3 sequence (DNA): TGCAGTGCGGTAGCGGGGGGAAGGAATGAGCAGTTCTTC. Its translation: CSAVAGGRNEQFF.

The sample holds many counts of this clonotype. The V gene is TRBV28, the J gene TRBJ1-1; D is unresolved. Germline V gene sequence: CDR1 MDHEN, CDR2 SYDVKM. The CDR3 length is 13 residues. The V end was cut by 2 bases, the J end by 4 bases, with 8 bases between. The CDR3 reads CASSLSAGTEAFF. CDR3 coding DNA: TGTGCCAGCAGTTTAAGCGCGGGCACTGAAGCTTTCTTT.

This clonotype appeared many times. This chain joins TRBV14 and TRBJ2-5, with a weak D call TRBD2 (5 bases). The V end was cut by 3 bases, the J end by 0 bases, with 14 bases between. Per germline, CDR1 SGHDN and CDR2 FVKESK. The CDR3 extends over 16 amino acids. CDR3 coding DNA: TGTGCCAGCAGCCAGAGAGGGCATCCGTACCAAGAGACCCAGTACTTC. This codes for CASSQRGHPYQETQYF.

Here the CDR3 reads CASRREEGGSPYYGYTF. CDR3 sequence (DNA): TGTGCCAGCAGACGGGAAGAGGGGGGAAGCCCTTACTATGGCTACACCTTC. The chain links TRBV13 to TRBJ1-2; weak D call: TRBD1 (6 bases). Trimming cost V 6 bases and J 3 bases, with 23 bases left between them. Germline V gives CDR1 PRHDT, CDR2 FYEKMQ (reference sequence). The CDR3 sequence is 17 residues long.

This clonotype turned up a few times. The rearrangement links TRBV11-1 to TRBJ2-1; tentative D call: TRBD1 (6 bases). This CDR3 comprises 17 residues. Between the trimmed V and J ends, which lost 0 bases and 13 bases, there was a span of 25 bases. The germline gives CDR1 SGHAT, CDR2 FQDESV (reference sequence). CDR3 sequence reads: CASSLASGQGLVNDQFF. CDR3 in DNA: TGTGCCAGCAGCTTAGCATCGGGTCAGGGGTTGGTTAACGACCAGTTCTTC.

This clonotype has ten or more counts. The chain uses TRBV21-1 and TRBJ1-3; TRBD1 is the table's D call and was not checked against the DNA. TRBV21-1 is classified as a pseudogene. This CDR3 contains 15 residues. The CDR3 region is CASSKRRGPGNTIYF. CDR3 nucleotides: TGTGCCAGCAGCAAACGGCGGGGGCCAGGAAACACCATATATTTT.

In this sample, this clonotype turned up many times. The chain uses TRBV12-3 or TRBV12-4 and TRBJ1-2, with unresolved D. The CDR3 extends over 13 amino acids. Trimming left V 5 bases short and J 1 base short, with 8 bases between. The CDR3 spells CASSEAVNYGYTF. The CDR3 coding sequence is TGTGCCAGCAGTGAAGCGGTTAACTATGGCTACACCTTC.

The table lists this clonotype with many counts. The chain uses TRBV7-9 and TRBJ2-1; tentative D call: TRBD1 (7 bases). Trimming took 7 bases from V and 0 from J, leaving 16 bases between them. This CDR3 spans 16 amino acids. CDR1 and CDR2 (germline): SEHNR, FQNEAQ (reference sequence). The CDR3 DNA reads as TGTGCCAGCAATGGCGGGGACAGTGCCTCCTACAATGAGCAGTTCTTC. The encoded protein is CASNGGDSASYNEQFF.

In this sample, this clonotype turned up many times. V usage is TRBV7-9 and J usage is TRBJ1-6, with TRBD1 matching 10 bases. V trimming: 5 bases; J trimming: 7 bases; junction bases outside the gene matches: 2. Germline V CDR1 and CDR2: SEHNR, FQNEAQ (reference sequence). The CDR3 is 14 amino acids. CDR3 nucleotide sequence: TGTGCCAGCAGCGGACAGGGGGTCAATTCACCCCTCCACTTT. Residues: CASSGQGVNSPLHF.

This clonotype was seen at least ten times. The gene calls are TRBV5-1 and TRBJ2-1, with D possibly TRBD2 on 7 matching bases. The CDR3 length is 12 residues. With 7 bases removed from V and 8 bases from J, the gap between germline ends came to 13 bases. Germline loops: CDR1 SGHRS, CDR2 YFSETQ. CDR3 region: CASGGAGDEQFF. As DNA, the CDR3 is TGCGCCAGCGGGGGGGCCGGGGATGAGCAGTTCTTC.

This clonotype was seen many times. The chain combines TRBV5-1 with TRBJ2-3; D call uncertain. This CDR3 spans 14 amino acids. The V gene lost 4 bases and the J gene lost 0 bases, with 9 bases spanning the gap. Germline V CDR1 and CDR2: SGHRS, YFSETQ. DNA for the CDR3: TGCGCCAGCAGCCCCTTTTACAGCACAGATACGCAGTATTTT. Protein: CASSPFYSTDTQYF.

This clonotype was detected many times. This chain uses TRBV12-3 or TRBV12-4 with TRBJ2-2; D not resolved. The V gene lost 3 bases and the J gene lost 1 base, with 9 bases spanning the gap. The CDR3 has 15 residues. The CDR3 DNA reads TGTGCCAGCAGTTTGCTGAGCTTGAACACCGGGGAGCTGTTTTTT. As protein: CASSLLSLNTGELFF.

This clonotype occurred a few times. This chain joins TRBV7-3 and TRBJ2-1, with 10 bases identical to TRBD2. CDR3 length: 16 residues. Germline loops: CDR1 SGHTA, CDR2 FQGTGA. V lost 5 bases, J lost 4 bases, and 8 bases stayed unmatched. This CDR3 reads CASSTAGGGMYNEQFF. Here the CDR3 DNA reads TGTGCCAGCAGCACAGCGGGGGGGGGAATGTACAATGAGCAGTTCTTC. Filled out from reference TRBV7-3 and TRBJ2-1, the complete variable domain reads GAGVSQTPSNKVTEKGKYVELRCDPISGHTALYWYRQSLGQGPEFLIYFQGTGAADDSGLPNDRFFAVRPEGSVSTLKIQRTERGDSAVYLCASSTAGGGMYNEQFFGPGTRLTVL.

There are many counts of this clonotype. The chain links TRBV20-1 to TRBJ2-7; 9 nucleotides agree with TRBD1. V lost 2 bases, J lost 4 bases, and 9 bases stayed unmatched. The CDR3 is 15 residues long. The V gene's germline CDR1 is DFQATT and CDR2 SNEGSKA (reference sequence). The CDR3: CSARRQGQGGYEQYF. The DNA for the CDR3 is TGCAGTGCTAGAAGACAGGGACAGGGAGGGTACGAGCAGTACTTC.

This clonotype has just a few counts. This chain joins TRBV27 and TRBJ1-4; D is uncertain. CDR3 length equals 14 residues. Germline CDR1 is MNHEY and CDR2 is SMNVEV (reference sequence). V was shortened by 4 bases and J by 4 bases, with 10 bases between the two germline ends. As DNA, the CDR3 is TGTGCCAGCAGTTCCGGACTGATTAATGAAAAACTGTTTTTT. This gives the protein CASSSGLINEKLFF.

This clonotype was counted many times. This sequence joins TRBV20-1 and TRBJ2-7; D gene ambiguous. V was shortened by 3 bases and J by 0 bases, with 6 bases between the two germline ends. Germline CDR1 and CDR2: DFQATT and SNEGSKA (reference sequence). The CDR3 is 12 amino acids. DNA of the CDR3: TGCAGTGCTAGGGACGACTCCTACGAGCAGTACTTC. It encodes CSARDDSYEQYF.

This clonotype has a count of ten or more. V gene TRBV7-8 combines with J gene TRBJ2-5; tentatively, D is TRBD1 (5 bases). V was pared by 4 bases and J by 1 base, with 13 bases between. The CDR3 consists of 15 residues. Germline V gene data show CDR1 as SGHVS and CDR2 as FQNEAQ. CDR3 DNA: TGTGCCAGCAGCTCGGAAGGACACTCCCAAGAGACCCAGTACTTC. Protein: CASSSEGHSQETQYF.

This clonotype came up many times. Here the CDR3 DNA reads TGTGCCACCAGCTCACTAGCGGGGGCTTCCACAGATACGCAGTATTTT. Protein product: CATSSLAGASTDTQYF. This rearrangement joins TRBV15 to TRBJ2-3; 11 nucleotides agree with TRBD2. This CDR3 region has 16 residues. CDR1 is LNHNV and CDR2 is YYDKDF in the germline V gene (reference sequence). V lost 5 bases to trimming and J lost 2 bases; unmatched junction nucleotides: 6.

In this sample, this clonotype turned up many times. V is TRBV7-2 and J is TRBJ2-1; D gene unclear. The CDR3 is made up of 16 amino acids. V was pared by 1 base and J by 0 bases, with 10 bases between. In germline, CDR1 is SGHTA, CDR2 FQGNSA. The CDR3 bases are TGTGCCAGCAGCTTAGTTTCTCGGGTCTCCTACAATGAGCAGTTCTTC. It yields the protein CASSLVSRVSYNEQFF.

Regarding this clonotype: A much larger clone lies a single base off, so this may be a read error. V gene TRBV5-1 combines with J gene TRBJ1-1; D is possibly TRBD1 (6 bases). The V and J ends lost 6 bases and 10 bases respectively, with 19 bases between them. CDR3 size: 13 residues. From germline, CDR1 is SGHRS and CDR2 YFSETQ. The CDR3 reads CASIYSRGLGAFF. The CDR3, as DNA: TGCGCCAGCATCTACTCCCGGGGGCTTGGAGCTTTCTTT.

This clonotype was recorded at least ten times. The rearrangement links TRBV29-1 to TRBJ1-1, with D maybe TRBD1 (6 bases). Germline values: CDR1 SQVTM, CDR2 ANQGSEA. This CDR3 is built from 14 residues. Trimming removed 3 bases at V and 4 bases at J, with 15 bases between. This CDR3 is CSVEILGGGTEAFF. The DNA of the CDR3 is TGCAGCGTTGAGATCCTCGGGGGCGGCACTGAAGCTTTCTTT.